The 27 T cell receptor beta chains below were found in one sample sequenced in a study of blood T cells in healthy people across ages. Sample-barcoded 5' priming and a J-beta primer mix drove a second PCR of roughly 6 to 12 cycles. From the 5' RACE reads, TCRdb called clonotypes with MiXCR, one entry per CDR3 protein. The table lists over a million distinct CDR3 sequences, around 39% of them singletons, with roughly 7.7% in the top ten. The specimen sequenced was blood. The receptors stem from a woman between 18 and 29 years old in good health.

This clonotype has a count of ten or more. The J gene is TRBJ2-3, the V gene TRBV29-1; 13 bases are a match to TRBD2. V was clipped by 6 bases and J by 6 bases; unmatched bases: 6. The germline V gene encodes CDR1 SQVTM and CDR2 ANQGSEA. The CDR3 runs to 14 residues. CDR3 sequence: CSVSGLAGADTQYF. The CDR3 DNA reads TGCAGCGTCTCAGGACTAGCGGGAGCGGATACGCAGTATTTT.

The rearrangement uses TRBV2 and TRBJ2-1; 8 bases match TRBD2. The length of the CDR3 is 15 residues. The germline gives CDR1 SNHLY, CDR2 FYNNEI. V lost 5 bases, J lost 9 bases, and 12 bases stayed unmatched. The CDR3 protein is CASSPMGAGGSEQFF. Written as DNA, the CDR3 is TGTGCCAGCAGTCCCATGGGGGCGGGAGGCAGTGAGCAGTTCTTC.

The genes are TRBV6-2 or TRBV6-3 and TRBJ1-5, with 11 positions matching TRBD1. This CDR3 has 16 amino acids. The ends lost 5 bases at V and 5 bases at J; junction bases unmatched: 8. Germline V gives CDR1 MNHEY, CDR2 SVGEGT. In nucleotides, the CDR3 is TGTGCCAGCAGTCGGACAGGGGGCCAACCCTATCAGCCCCAGCATTTT. Residues: CASSRTGGQPYQPQHF.

The chain couples TRBV27 to TRBJ2-2; D unclear. The germline V and J ends were trimmed by 1 base and 3 bases, with 9 bases remaining between them. Germline values: CDR1 MNHEY, CDR2 SMNVEV (reference sequence). The CDR3 extends over 15 amino acids. The CDR3 loop is CASSLYEPYTGELFF. CDR3 bases: TGTGCCAGCAGTTTATACGAACCCTACACCGGGGAGCTGTTTTTT.

The table lists this clonotype with a count of one. The CDR3 is CASSLRGTGSDSNQPQHF. For the CDR3, the DNA is TGTGCCAGCAGCCTCCGCGGGACAGGGTCGGATAGCAATCAGCCCCAGCATTTT. The rearrangement uses TRBV6-1 and TRBJ1-5; TRBD1 aligns across 9 bases. Unmatched junction bases numbered 12, after V lost 6 bases and J lost 0 bases. From germline, CDR1 is MNHNS and CDR2 SASEGT. The CDR3 totals 18 residues.

A few counts support this clonotype. This chain connects TRBV2 to TRBJ2-7; D not resolved. With the DNA end fitting TRBJ2-5 better, the J assignment may be wrong. Per the germline V gene, CDR1 is SNHLY and CDR2 is FYNNEI. The CDR3 consists of 13 residues. The CDR3 loop reads CASIRYEEETQYF. The CDR3 DNA reads as TGTGCCAGCATTCGGTATGAGGAAGAGACCCAGTACTTC.

The chain links TRBV20-1 to TRBJ1-3; possible D gene TRBD1, 6 bases. Germline assignment: CDR1 DFQATT and CDR2 SNEGSKA (reference sequence). The ends were cut back, 3 bases at V and 4 bases at J, with 13 bases in the middle. This CDR3 contains 14 residues. CDR3 residues: CSASARGHGNTIYF. CDR3 coding DNA: TGCAGTGCTAGTGCCCGGGGGCACGGAAACACCATATATTTT.

This clonotype has only one observation. The V gene is TRBV7-9, the J gene TRBJ2-7; 7 positions match TRBD2. Per germline, CDR1 SEHNR and CDR2 FQNEAQ (reference sequence). V lost 4 bases and J lost 1; bases outside the gene matches: 13. This CDR3 region has 17 residues. This CDR3 is CASSSLTSSGKSYEQYF. The CDR3 DNA sequence: TGTGCCAGCAGCTCCCTAACCTCTAGCGGTAAATCCTACGAGCAGTACTTC.

This clonotype appeared a few times. The genes are TRBV6-5 and TRBJ1-1; D gene uncertain. Trimming shortened V by 3 bases and J by 1 base, and 6 bases separated the two germline ends. The CDR3 length is 13 residues. The germline V gene has CDR1 MNHEY and CDR2 SVGAGI. CDR3 in amino acids: CASSYSSNTEAFF. Here the CDR3 DNA reads TGTGCCAGCAGTTATAGTTCGAACACTGAAGCTTTCTTT.

The chain uses TRBV20-1 and TRBJ2-7; D gene uncertain. V was trimmed by 6 bases and J by 4 bases, leaving 16 bases between them. The CDR3 consists of 13 residues. Germline-derived CDR1 and CDR2 are DFQATT and SNEGSKA (reference sequence). The CDR3 coding sequence is TGCAGTGCAACCGACCGGACCCCTTACGAGCAGTACTTC. This translates into CSATDRTPYEQYF.

The V call is TRBV6-1, the J call TRBJ2-5; D remains unclear. CDR1 is MNHNS and CDR2 is SASEGT in the germline V gene. Trimming left V 7 bases short and J 11 bases short, with 11 bases between. The CDR3 is 10 residues long. CDR3 loop: CASMLVKQYF. In nucleotides, the CDR3 is TGTGCCAGCATGCTCGTGAAGCAGTACTTC.

This clonotype appeared a few times. This chain uses TRBV12-3 or TRBV12-4 with TRBJ2-7; D gene unclear. V lost 6 bases and J 4 bases, leaving 19 bases between the germline ends. This CDR3 spans 15 amino acids. The DNA for the CDR3 is TGTGCCAGCAGCTCCCGCTGGGCCAGTGGATACGAGCAGTACTTC. This sequence encodes CASSSRWASGYEQYF.

CDR3 sequence reads: CASRKRSSYEQYF. The CDR3 DNA follows: TGTGCCAGCAGGAAGCGGAGCTCCTACGAGCAGTACTTC. The chain is built from TRBV2 and TRBJ2-7, with D perhaps TRBD2 (5 bases). In germline, CDR1 is SNHLY, CDR2 FYNNEI. Trimming cost V 6 bases and J 0 bases, with 9 bases left between them. The CDR3 sequence is 13 residues long.

The chain employs TRBV9 and TRBJ1-2; D call uncertain. This CDR3 comprises 15 residues. CDR1 is SGDLS, CDR2 YYNGEE, per germline. The germline V and J ends were trimmed by 3 bases and 4 bases, with 16 bases remaining between them. CDR3 bases: TGTGCCAGCAGCGGCCATCCGGCAGGACTCTATGGCTACACCTTC. Translating it yields CASSGHPAGLYGYTF.

This clonotype was observed a handful of times. The rearrangement links TRBV6-6 to TRBJ2-3; TRBD1 aligns across 8 bases. The germline V gene encodes CDR1 MNHNY and CDR2 SVGAGI (reference sequence). V gave up 6 bases and J gave up 4 bases; unmatched junction bases: 6. This CDR3 spans 14 amino acids. In DNA form, the CDR3 reads TGTGCCAGCAGAAGAAGACAGGGGCCAGATACGCAGTATTTT. As protein: CASRRRQGPDTQYF.

In its sample, this clonotype was seen once. The CDR3 DNA follows: TGTGCCAGCAGCCCACAAGGGGACAGGGGGGGAGAAAAACTGTTTTTT. Its protein product is CASSPQGDRGGEKLFF. The J gene is TRBJ1-4, the V gene TRBV6-6; 11 bases align to TRBD1. In germline, CDR1 is MNHNY, CDR2 SVGAGI (reference sequence). V was clipped by 6 bases and J by 8 bases; unmatched bases: 11. This CDR3 is 16 amino acids long.

This clonotype was observed a handful of times. The chain links TRBV13 to TRBJ2-7; tentative D call: TRBD1 (6 bases). CDR3 size: 11 residues. The V gene lost 5 bases and the J gene lost 12 bases, with 14 bases spanning the gap. Germline assignment: CDR1 PRHDT and CDR2 FYEKMQ (reference sequence). The CDR3 DNA is TGTGCCAGCAGCATGCCAGGGGTGTGGTACTTC. Translation: CASSMPGVWYF.

This clonotype was seen more than once but under ten times. The genes are TRBV28 and TRBJ2-5, with D possibly being TRBD1 or TRBD2 (5 bases each). The CDR3 spans 15 residues. Trimming removed 7 bases at V and 1 base at J, with 16 bases between. Per germline, CDR1 MDHEN and CDR2 SYDVKM. CDR3 nucleotide sequence: TGTGCCAGCACCTTCGGGATAGGGACCCAAGAGACCCAGTACTTC. Its protein is CASTFGIGTQETQYF.

The rearrangement joins TRBV29-1 to TRBJ1-4; 9 bases are a match to TRBD1. The J segment lost 8 bases and the V segment lost 6 bases, leaving 4 bases of the junction unmatched. Germline V gene lookup returns CDR1 SQVTM and CDR2 ANQGSEA. This CDR3 is 12 amino acids long. This chain's CDR3 is CSVQGAKEKLFF. The CDR3 nucleotides read TGCAGCGTACAGGGGGCGAAGGAAAAACTGTTTTTT.

The chain uses TRBV27 and TRBJ2-3, with 8 bases lining up with TRBD1. This CDR3 is built from 14 residues. Germline-derived CDR1 and CDR2 are MNHEY and SMNVEV (reference sequence). After removal of 6 bases from V and 1 base from J, the junction contained 3 bases not matched to a gene. The CDR3: CASRGTGRTDTQYF. Here the CDR3 DNA reads TGTGCCAGCAGGGGGACAGGACGCACAGATACGCAGTATTTT.

This sequence joins TRBV28 and TRBJ2-3, with D tentatively TRBD1 (7 bases). The germline gives CDR1 MDHEN, CDR2 SYDVKM. Between the trimmed V and J ends, which lost 7 bases and 6 bases, there was a span of 23 bases. This CDR3 comprises 16 residues. CDR3 residues: CASTTPGGTSGDTQYF. CDR3 coding DNA: TGTGCCAGCACCACCCCAGGGGGTACGAGCGGGGATACGCAGTATTTT. The full variable domain, rest sourced from reference TRBV28 and TRBJ2-3, is DVKVTQSSRYLVKRTGEKVFLECVQDMDHENMFWYRQDPGLGLRLIYFSYDVKMKEKGDIPEGYSVSREKKERFSLILESASTNQTSMYLCASTTPGGTSGDTQYFGPGTRLTVL.

There are a few counts of this clonotype. The chain joins TRBV29-1 to TRBJ2-5; TRBD1 might be the D (6 bases). Per the germline V gene, CDR1 is SQVTM and CDR2 is ANQGSEA. The ends were cut back, 7 bases at V and 5 bases at J, with 14 bases in the middle. The CDR3 sequence is 12 residues long. The CDR3 region is CSGQGLEETQYF. The CDR3 DNA reads as TGCAGCGGGCAGGGGTTGGAGGAGACCCAGTACTTC.

This clonotype was observed once. The junction does not match germline at one end; this may be a read error. The chain combines TRBV12-3 or TRBV12-4 with TRBJ2-1; D perhaps matches TRBD1 (6 bases). CDR3 length: 16 residues. The CDR3 coding sequence is TGTGCCAGCCGCCCCGGAACAGGGCCCCCCTCAAATGAGCAGTTATTC. Its translation is CASRPGTGPPSNEQLF.

In its sample, this clonotype was seen a few times. CDR3 residues: CASSLSGQGFYEQYF. The CDR3, as DNA: TGCGCCAGCAGCCTATCGGGACAGGGGTTCTACGAGCAGTACTTC. The rearrangement uses TRBV5-1 and TRBJ2-7; TRBD1 matches at 10 bases. This CDR3 has 15 residues. The germline V gene encodes CDR1 SGHRS and CDR2 YFSETQ. V shed 4 bases, J shed 3 bases, and the junction held 7 bases outside the gene matches. The complete variable domain, with remaining parts taken from reference TRBV5-1 and TRBJ2-7, reads KAGVTQTPRYLIKTRGQQVTLSCSPISGHRSVSWYQQTPGQGLQFLFEYFSETQRNKGNFPGRFSGRQFSNSRSEMNVSTLELGDSALYLCASSLSGQGFYEQYFGPGTRLTVT.

CDR3 protein: CASTLAGATYEQYF. CDR3 bases: TGTGCCAGCACCCTAGCGGGGGCGACCTACGAGCAGTACTTC. The chain links TRBV3-1 to TRBJ2-7; 10 bases fit TRBD2. The CDR3 length is 14 residues. The V segment lost 7 bases and the J segment 2 bases; nucleotides outside the gene matches: 5. Germline CDR1 LGHDT, CDR2 YNNKEL (reference sequence).

This chain joins TRBV7-8 and TRBJ1-1; TRBD1 aligns across 8 bases. CDR1 SGHVS and CDR2 FQNEAQ come from the germline V gene. With 4 bases clipped from V and 7 bases from J, the junction kept 8 bases outside the gene matches. CDR3 length equals 14 residues. CDR3 DNA sequence: TGTGCCAGCAGCTCTTGGACAGGGAGGGATGAAGCTTTCTTT. Amino acids: CASSSWTGRDEAFF.

The rearrangement joins TRBV12-3 or TRBV12-4 to TRBJ1-5; perhaps TRBD1 as D (5 bases). Trimming shortened V by 4 bases and J by 7 bases, and 11 bases separated the two germline ends. The CDR3 contains 13 residues. For the CDR3, the DNA is TGTGCCAGCAGTTCAGGGACCGGACAGCCCCAGCATTTT. It translates to CASSSGTGQPQHF.